The rows below give T cell receptor beta chains drawn from one sample of a study of T cell changes during pregnancy in multiple sclerosis. Profiling relied on immunoSEQ multiplex PCR, and the TCRdb table lists in-frame clones only, not all of them. The table records more than 55,000 clones, roughly nine tenths of them present only once. The input for sequencing was peripheral blood, taken in the first trimester of pregnancy. The receptor source for this set is a female donor in good health, enrolled as a control in a pregnancy study. Each CDR3 is given without its conserved first and last residue.

j_call,v_call,cdr3_aa
TRBJ2-1,TRBV27,ASTLPGQYNEQF
TRBJ2-7,TRBV6-1,ASRSTSGGAAEQY
TRBJ1-1,TRBV7-9,ASSLARAARGEAF
TRBJ2-1,TRBV6-6,ASSYFRQGLRDEQF
TRBJ1-5,TRBV28,ASSLQGLGNQPQH
TRBJ1-1,TRBV7-2,ASSLYGARDTEAF
TRBJ1-1,TRBV18,ASSLTTGKGEAF
TRBJ2-1,TRBV28,ASTVSWTSGNNEQF
TRBJ2-1,TRBV19,ASINKYNEQF
TRBJ2-7,TRBV30,AWSGGQAYEQY
TRBJ1-5,TRBV6-6,ATHTRGSNQPQH
TRBJ2-1,TRBV27,ASSPLDRFNEQF
TRBJ2-7,TRBV5-5,ASSSGLAESLYEQY
TRBJ2-1,TRBV2,ASSALFDEQF
TRBJ1-1,TRBV7-2,ASSLAPGGRTEAF
TRBJ2-1,TRBV7-9,ASSPRRGLYNEQF
TRBJ2-1,TRBV7-8,ASTLRGGEVNNEQF
TRBJ2-7,TRBV29-1,SVVATSYEQY
TRBJ2-7,TRBV10-3,AISDFLTGVSYEQY
TRBJ2-3,TRBV5-5,ASSLGTVSTDTQY
TRBJ2-1,TRBV7-7,ASSLGGGGPGDEQF
TRBJ2-2,TRBV10-3,AISESRQGGRGNTGELF
TRBJ2-3,TRBV18,ASSPPSGDTQY
TRBJ2-7,TRBV7-9,ASSYWTGGEQY
TRBJ1-2,TRBV28,ASSIGTSNGYT
TRBJ2-1,TRBV6-6,ASSFGTSYTNEQF
TRBJ1-1,TRBV5-6,ATHLGAEIMNTEAF
TRBJ2-1,TRBV28,ASSINPEDNEQF
TRBJ1-1,TRBV11-1,ASSLARLSTEAF
TRBJ1-6,TRBV6-5,ASSYSRGTNSPLH
TRBJ2-2,TRBV7-6,ASSVDRDAGELF
TRBJ2-1,TRBV7-3,ASSRTGYNEQF